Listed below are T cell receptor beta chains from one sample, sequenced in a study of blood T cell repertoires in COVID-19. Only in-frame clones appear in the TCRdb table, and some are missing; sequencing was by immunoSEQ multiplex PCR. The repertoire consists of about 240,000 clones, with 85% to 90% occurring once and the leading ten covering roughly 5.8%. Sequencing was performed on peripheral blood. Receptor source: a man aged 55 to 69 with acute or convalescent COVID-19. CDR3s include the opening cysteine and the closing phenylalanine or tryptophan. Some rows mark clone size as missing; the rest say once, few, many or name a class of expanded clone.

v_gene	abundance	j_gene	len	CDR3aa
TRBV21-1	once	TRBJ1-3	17	CASSKDARPDYGNTIYF
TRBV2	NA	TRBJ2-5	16	CASSERTGGGKETQYF
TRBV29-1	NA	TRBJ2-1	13	CSVDSGGDNEQFF
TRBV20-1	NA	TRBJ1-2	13	CSASGGGAYGYTF
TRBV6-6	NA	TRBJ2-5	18	CASSPPPSGRREGETQYF
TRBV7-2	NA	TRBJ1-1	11	CASSSGIPAFF
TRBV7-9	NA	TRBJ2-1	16	CASSLTGTSGYNEQFF
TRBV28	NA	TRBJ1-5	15	CASSTGQASNQPQHF
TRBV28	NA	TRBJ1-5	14	CASSLMGGGQPQHF
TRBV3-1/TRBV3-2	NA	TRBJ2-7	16	CASSFRQPRGPYEQYF
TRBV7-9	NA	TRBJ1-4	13	CASSLDLNEKLFF
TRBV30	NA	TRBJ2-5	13	CAWSGEGRETQYF
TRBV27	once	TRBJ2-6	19	CASSLWGTGNPAGANVLTF
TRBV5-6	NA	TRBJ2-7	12	CASRSGPGVEYF
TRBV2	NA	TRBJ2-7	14	CASREGSWTYEQYF
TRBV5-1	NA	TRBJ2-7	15	CASSPDGDFSYEQYF
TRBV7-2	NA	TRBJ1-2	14	CASSSGQYNYGYTF
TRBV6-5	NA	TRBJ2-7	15	CASSLDRDLFYEQYF
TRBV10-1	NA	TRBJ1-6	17	CASRGDSVSSYNSPLHF
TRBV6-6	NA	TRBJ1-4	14	CASTNRVLAEKLFF
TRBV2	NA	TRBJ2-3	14	CASSRTQNTDTQYF
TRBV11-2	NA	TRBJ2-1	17	CASSHEIRGLAGNEQFF